This T cell receptor beta chain was sequenced in a study of early T cells in non-severe SARS-CoV-2 infection. Study as a whole: Whole-blood bulk RNA, unsorted, was sequenced, and chains were unpaired.

Study conclusions and caveats: Anti-spike CD8 responses were favored in VDJdb matching, and private and CD4 specificities were missed.

On this clonotype itself: Its antigen is as yet unknown.

Molecules of cDNA were individually given unique molecular identifiers that were attached to them. One entry per CDR3 protein results from TCRdb running MiXCR on the 5' RACE reads. This sample has 90,000 to 130,000 distinct CDR3 sequences; 9.5% to 13% occur once, and the top ten carry 2.5% to 4%. This sequence originates from an adult who was a healthcare worker with PCR-confirmed SARS-CoV-2 infection or an uninfected control (not recorded which). Material: whole blood.

In DNA, the CDR3 is TGTGCCAGCAGTCCCAGATTTGAGGAGCTGTTTTTT. Translation: CASSPRFEELFF. The gene calls are TRBV12-3 or TRBV12-4 and TRBJ2-2; D unresolved. V was shortened by 5 bases and J by 10 bases, with 11 bases between the two germline ends. This CDR3 is 12 amino acids long.